Each of the 25 T cell receptor beta chains below was sequenced from the same sample in a study of cytomegalovirus exposure and HLA in healthy donors (dated 2017 in TCRdb). Libraries were made using the immunoSEQ multiplex PCR assay. For the multiplex PCR, a mixture combining 60 forward primers for TCR Vbeta segments and 13 reverse primers for TCR Jbeta segments was used. TCRdb stores this immuneACCESS table with in-frame sequences only. Part of the clones is absent; in the studies checked, under half of the shortfall reflects unresolved V genes, and no reason is known for the rest. This sample's clone table shows 200,000 to 250,000 clones. The ten largest make up over 0.75% of the sample. Sequenced: PBMCs. These receptors were collected from a woman in her 30s in good health and CMV-seropositive.

This sequence joins TRBV2 and TRBJ2-1; D may be TRBD2 (5 bases). CDR3 length equals 16 residues. Trimming removed 2 bases at V and 0 bases at J, with 11 bases between. Germline V CDR1 and CDR2: SNHLY, FYNNEI. CDR3 residues: CASSEIRRASYNEQFF. Written as DNA, the CDR3 is TGTGCCAGCAGTGAAATACGGCGGGCCTCCTACAATGAGCAGTTCTTC.

The rearrangement joins TRBV6-5 to TRBJ2-7, with 7 bases fitting TRBD1. The CDR3 is made up of 14 amino acids. V shed 6 bases and J 4 bases; nucleotides not matched to a gene: 9. Germline V gene data show CDR1 as MNHEY and CDR2 as SVGAGI. CDR3 amino acids: CASRIGTETYEQYF. The CDR3 DNA sequence: TGTGCCAGCAGGATCGGGACAGAGACGTACGAGCAGTACTTC.

This chain links TRBV5-8 with TRBJ2-3, with a tentative D call TRBD2 (6 bases). This CDR3 is 15 amino acids long. The V gene lost 0 bases and the J gene lost 0 bases, with 8 bases spanning the gap. The V gene's germline CDR1 is SGHTS and CDR2 YDEGEE. CDR3 in DNA: TGTGCCAGCAGCTTGGCGGGGGATAGCACAGATACGCAGTATTTT. Encoded protein: CASSLAGDSTDTQYF. Looking up the rest from reference TRBV5-8 and TRBJ2-3 gives the full variable domain: EAGVTQSPTHLIKTRGQQATLRCSPISGHTSVYWYQQALGLGLQFLLWYDEGEERNRGNFPPRFSGRQFPNYSSELNVNALELEDSALYLCASSLAGDSTDTQYFGPGTRLTVL.

CDR3 nucleotides: TGTGCCAGCAGTCCCGCGAGCGGGACCCCTTACGAGCAGTACTTC. This gives the protein CASSPASGTPYEQYF. The rearrangement links TRBV28 to TRBJ2-7, with 7 bases that match TRBD2. Germline V lookup: CDR1 MDHEN, CDR2 SYDVKM. V lost 5 bases to trimming and J lost 4 bases; unmatched junction nucleotides: 11. The CDR3 consists of 15 residues.

The genes are TRBV7-2 and TRBJ2-1, with TRBD1 identical over 8 bases. Germline V gene lookup returns CDR1 SGHTA and CDR2 FQGNSA. Losses at the gene ends were 5 bases for V and 13 bases for J; bases not matched to a gene: 7. This CDR3 has 12 residues. CDR3 sequence: CASSPRTGRQFF. CDR3 DNA: TGTGCCAGCAGCCCTCGGACAGGGCGACAGTTCTTC.

The chain has TRBV6-1 and TRBJ2-5; 7 bases are a match to TRBD1. The CDR3 contains 14 residues. The trim removed 6 bases at V and 1 base at J, leaving 5 bases unmatched. Germline loops: CDR1 MNHNS, CDR2 SASEGT. CDR3: CASSLGQFQETQYF. The CDR3 coding sequence is TGTGCCAGCAGCCTGGGACAGTTCCAAGAGACCCAGTACTTC.

The chain recombines TRBV5-6 with TRBJ1-1, with D perhaps matching TRBD1 (5 bases). Germline V gene data show CDR1 as SGHDT and CDR2 as YYEEEE. Deletions cut 4 bases from V and 3 bases from J, with 16 bases between. CDR3 size: 15 residues. Here the CDR3 reads CASSPLGGPDTEAFF. The CDR3 nucleotides read TGTGCCAGCAGCCCTCTCGGGGGTCCTGACACTGAAGCTTTCTTT.

The genes are TRBV19 and TRBJ2-7, with TRBD2 identical over 16 bases. The CDR3 is 15 amino acids. Germline lookup yields CDR1 LNHDA and CDR2 SQIVND (reference sequence). V dropped 5 bases and J dropped 2; count of bases not matched to a gene: 0. CDR3 nucleotides: TGTGCCAGTAGTGGGACTAGCGGGAGGGCCTACGAGCAGTACTTC. It encodes CASSGTSGRAYEQYF.

The chain employs TRBV11-2 and TRBJ2-5; 8 bases are a match to TRBD1. J gave up 4 bases and V 6 bases, and 7 bases lay outside the gene matches. This CDR3 is built from 14 residues. Germline V gene sequence: CDR1 SGHAT, CDR2 FQNNGV. CDR3 sequence reads: CASSPRQGRETQYF. DNA for the CDR3: TGTGCCAGCAGTCCCCGACAGGGGAGAGAGACCCAGTACTTC.

This chain links TRBV29-1 with TRBJ2-3, with no clear D. This CDR3 is 15 amino acids long. Germline-derived CDR1 and CDR2 are SQVTM and ANQGSEA. V was shortened by 0 bases and J by 6 bases, with 16 bases between the two germline ends. CDR3 sequence: CSVEDLPIAGDTQYF. CDR3 coding DNA: TGCAGCGTTGAAGATCTTCCCATAGCCGGTGATACGCAGTATTTT.

The chain recombines TRBV5-1 with TRBJ2-1; the D gene is possibly TRBD2 (7 bases). This CDR3 has 15 residues. Germline-derived CDR1 and CDR2 are SGHRS and YFSETQ. V lost 0 bases and J 10 bases, leaving 17 bases between the germline ends. CDR3 sequence: CASSLEGGGQTEQFF. In DNA form, the CDR3 reads TGCGCCAGCAGCTTGGAAGGGGGAGGGCAAACGGAGCAGTTCTTC.

This chain connects TRBV10-3 to TRBJ2-7; 8 bases align to TRBD1. Trimming cost V 8 bases and J 5 bases; bases outside gene matches: 8. The CDR3 has 13 amino acids. The germline gives CDR1 ENHRY, CDR2 SYGVKD. This CDR3 is CAIAVGTGNEQYF. CDR3 nucleotides: TGTGCCATCGCGGTAGGGACAGGCAACGAGCAGTACTTC.

The chain joins TRBV7-2 to TRBJ1-4; 7 bases fit TRBD1. The CDR3 is made up of 14 amino acids. Germline CDR1 and CDR2: SGHTA and FQGNSA. The junction had 3 bases not matched to a gene; V was cut back by 3 bases and J by 5 bases. CDR3 in DNA: TGTGCCAGCAGCTTGGACAGGCTAAATGAAAAACTGTTTTTT. It translates to CASSLDRLNEKLFF.

V usage is TRBV14 and J usage is TRBJ1-1, with D unclear. CDR3 length: 12 amino acids. Trimming removed 3 bases from V and 8 bases from J, with 10 bases in between. CDR1 is SGHDN, CDR2 FVKESK, per germline. CDR3 loop: CASSHFGVEAFF. CDR3 DNA sequence: TGTGCCAGCAGCCACTTTGGAGTGGAAGCTTTCTTT. The full variable domain, rest sourced from reference TRBV14 and TRBJ1-1, is EAGVTQFPSHSVIEKGQTVTLRCDPISGHDNLYWYRRVMGKEIKFLLHFVKESKQDESGMPNNRFLAERTGGTYSTLKVQPAELEDSGVYFCASSHFGVEAFFGQGTRLTVV.

This chain links TRBV7-7 with TRBJ2-1; TRBD2 matches at 12 bases. V dropped 2 bases and J dropped 5; count of bases not matched to a gene: 7. The germline CDR1 and CDR2 sequences are SSHAT and FNYEAQ (reference sequence). The CDR3 runs to 17 residues. In DNA form, the CDR3 reads TGTGCCAGCAGCTTAACCCCCCTAGCGGGAGGGGACAATGAGCAGTTCTTC. It translates to CASSLTPLAGGDNEQFF.

The chain has TRBV5-1 and TRBJ2-2, with 10 bases that match TRBD1. This CDR3 contains 15 residues. CDR1 and CDR2 from the germline V gene are SGHRS and YFSETQ. V lost 4 bases, J lost 7 bases, and 7 bases stayed unmatched. CDR3: CASSRPGQGIGELFF. DNA for the CDR3: TGCGCCAGCAGCCGACCGGGACAGGGGATCGGGGAGCTGTTTTTT.

The chain is built from TRBV14 and TRBJ1-2; 9 bases are shared with TRBD1. The CDR3 is made up of 16 amino acids. The J segment lost 4 bases and the V segment lost 2 bases, leaving 8 bases of the junction unmatched. In germline, CDR1 is SGHDN, CDR2 FVKESK. The CDR3 reads CASSQRDRATGYGYTF. DNA of the CDR3: TGTGCCAGCAGCCAAAGGGACAGGGCGACAGGCTATGGCTACACCTTC.

The V and J genes are TRBV10-2 and TRBJ1-4, with D tentatively TRBD1 (5 bases). The CDR3 length is 15 residues. The germline V gene has CDR1 WSHSY and CDR2 SAAADI. The V gene lost 0 bases and the J gene lost 7 bases, with 12 bases spanning the gap. The CDR3, as DNA: TGCGCCAGCAGTGAGTCAGCACAGGTCTCTGAAAAACTGTTTTTT. This gives the protein CASSESAQVSEKLFF.

J is TRBJ2-7 and V is TRBV27, with 8 positions matching TRBD2. Germline assignment: CDR1 MNHEY and CDR2 SMNVEV (reference sequence). The ends lost 0 bases at V and 2 bases at J; junction bases unmatched: 3. This CDR3 has 15 amino acids. The CDR3 reads CASSLSGLGAYEQYF. As DNA, the CDR3 is TGTGCCAGCAGTTTATCGGGACTAGGTGCCTACGAGCAGTACTTC.

This chain links TRBV7-9 with TRBJ2-3, with no clear D. This CDR3 is 13 amino acids long. CDR1 and CDR2 from the germline V gene are SEHNR and FQNEAQ (reference sequence). V gave up 5 bases and J gave up 2 bases, with 8 bases separating them. CDR3 nucleotides: TGTGCCAGCAGCCCTGGAGTCACAGATACGCAGTATTTT. It translates to CASSPGVTDTQYF. The whole variable domain, filled in from reference TRBV7-9 and TRBJ2-3, reads DTGVSQNPRHKITKRGQNVTFRCDPISEHNRLYWYRQTLGQGPEFLTYFQNEAQLEKSRLLSDRFSAERPKGSFSTLEIQRTEQGDSAMYLCASSPGVTDTQYFGPGTRLTVL.

J is TRBJ1-2 and V is TRBV4-2; D not certain. Germline values: CDR1 LGHNA, CDR2 YNFKEQ. Trimming removed 0 bases from V and 5 bases from J, with 4 bases in between. The CDR3 totals 12 residues. CDR3 region: CASSQDQYGYTF. The CDR3 DNA reads as TGTGCCAGCAGCCAAGATCAGTATGGCTACACCTTC.

The V gene is TRBV6-5, the J gene TRBJ1-5; D possibly corresponds to TRBD1 (5 bases). The CDR3 sequence is 15 residues long. Germline-derived CDR1 and CDR2 are MNHEY and SVGAGI. The V gene lost 0 bases and the J gene lost 1 base, with 7 bases spanning the gap. CDR3 sequence: CASSYSKGSNQPQHF. In DNA, the CDR3 is TGTGCCAGCAGTTACTCGAAGGGGAGCAATCAGCCCCAGCATTTT.

The V gene is TRBV15, the J gene TRBJ2-7; TRBD2 is a possible D gene (6 bases). This CDR3 spans 14 amino acids. Germline loops: CDR1 LNHNV, CDR2 YYDKDF (reference sequence). Between the trimmed V and J ends, which lost 1 base and 7 bases, there was a span of 14 bases. The CDR3 coding sequence is TGTGCCACCAGCAGAGGGAGGGACGTCGGGGAGCAGTACTTC. It codes for CATSRGRDVGEQYF.

The chain couples TRBV9 to TRBJ2-7, with TRBD1 matching over 8 bases. CDR1 is SGDLS, CDR2 YYNGEE, per germline. This CDR3 comprises 15 residues. J was trimmed by 9 bases and V by 2 bases; bases with no gene match: 13. The CDR3 here is CASSVETGQGIVQYF. The DNA of the CDR3 is TGTGCCAGCAGCGTCGAAACCGGACAGGGAATTGTGCAGTACTTC.

This chain joins TRBV19 and TRBJ1-2; the D is unclear. The germline V gene has CDR1 LNHDA and CDR2 SQIVND (reference sequence). CDR3 length: 13 residues. V was clipped by 3 bases and J by 6 bases, with 11 bases between them. CDR3: CASSIPWRDGYTF. DNA for the CDR3: TGTGCCAGTAGTATCCCCTGGAGGGATGGCTACACCTTC.